One and the same sample provided the 27 T cell receptor beta chains below, sequenced in a study of T cells after yellow fever vaccination. TCRdb recomputed calls from the 5' RACE reads with MiXCR, one row per CDR3 protein. The sample includes about 550,000 distinct CDR3 sequences, 15% to 20% of them seen just once. This sample comprised PBMCs, obtained 15 days after the yellow fever booster vaccination. The receptor source for this set is a man between 25 and 39 years old who received the YFV17D yellow fever vaccine.

This clonotype was observed a handful of times. The rearrangement uses TRBV5-1 and TRBJ1-1; unclear D gene. The CDR3 is 14 amino acids. Per the germline V gene, CDR1 is SGHRS and CDR2 is YFSETQ. V gave up 0 bases and J gave up 1 base, with 7 bases separating them. This chain's CDR3 is CASSLDPSNTEAFF. The DNA for the CDR3 is TGCGCCAGCAGCTTGGATCCATCGAACACTGAAGCTTTCTTT.

V is TRBV7-9 and J is TRBJ2-1, with 7 bases matching TRBD2. V was clipped by 8 bases and J by 5 bases; unmatched bases: 9. This CDR3 is built from 14 residues. Germline lookup yields CDR1 SEHNR and CDR2 FQNEAQ (reference sequence). The CDR3, as DNA: TGTGCCAGCCACCGGCGGGGGAGTGACAATGAGCAGTTCTTC. As protein: CASHRRGSDNEQFF.

The rearrangement links TRBV14 to TRBJ1-4; 10 bases map to TRBD1. V gave up 4 bases and J gave up 7 bases; unmatched junction bases: 9. CDR1 and CDR2 (germline): SGHDN, FVKESK. The CDR3 extends over 16 amino acids. This CDR3 reads CASSPRSGTGAEKLFF. CDR3 in DNA: TGTGCCAGCAGCCCCAGGTCCGGGACAGGGGCTGAAAAACTGTTTTTT.

This clonotype appeared a few times. The rearrangement joins TRBV6-5 to TRBJ1-5; 7 nucleotides line up with TRBD1. Germline values: CDR1 MNHEY, CDR2 SVGAGI. V shed 6 bases and J 4 bases; nucleotides not matched to a gene: 9. The CDR3 loop spans 15 amino acids. In DNA, the CDR3 is TGTGCCAGCAGACTCGACAGGGTATCAAATCAGCCCCAGCATTTT. It yields the protein CASRLDRVSNQPQHF.

The count of this clonotype is one. The gene calls are TRBV7-2 and TRBJ1-6; maybe TRBD1 (5 bases). Between the trimmed V and J ends, which lost 5 bases and 6 bases, there was a span of 14 bases. This CDR3 contains 15 residues. Germline loops: CDR1 SGHTA, CDR2 FQGNSA. CDR3 region: CASSRQSGGNSPLHF. In DNA, the CDR3 is TGTGCCAGCAGCCGACAGTCCGGCGGTAATTCACCCCTCCACTTT.

The gene calls are TRBV9 and TRBJ1-2, with unresolved D. V lost 4 bases and J lost 5, with 15 bases in between. There are 14 residues in the CDR3. Germline V gene data show CDR1 as SGDLS and CDR2 as YYNGEE. DNA for the CDR3: TGTGCCAGCAGCACGAGAGCCTTCGCTTATGGCTACACCTTC. Translation gives CASSTRAFAYGYTF.

This clonotype was counted between two and nine times. V is TRBV29-1 and J is TRBJ2-1; D remains unclear. Trimming pared 2 bases from V and 7 bases from J, leaving 9 bases between. CDR1 is SQVTM, CDR2 ANQGSEA, per germline. The CDR3 runs to 12 residues. The DNA of the CDR3 is TGCAGCGTTGAAAAACAGCCGAATGAGCAGTTCTTC. Translation: CSVEKQPNEQFF.

The rearrangement uses TRBV10-1 and TRBJ2-3; no clear D. This CDR3 has 15 residues. Trimming left V 0 bases short and J 2 bases short, with 9 bases between. Germline loops: CDR1 WNHNN, CDR2 SYGVQD (reference sequence). CDR3 protein: CASSESGRPTDTQYF. In DNA, the CDR3 is TGCGCCAGCAGTGAGTCGGGCAGACCCACAGATACGCAGTATTTT.

This clonotype was found a few times. The chain has TRBV9 and TRBJ2-3; D may be TRBD1 (6 bases). Per germline, CDR1 SGDLS and CDR2 YYNGEE. This CDR3 region has 14 residues. V lost 2 bases and J lost 3, with 10 bases in between. Here the CDR3 DNA reads TGTGCCAGCAGCGTTGAAGGGACAACAGATACGCAGTATTTT. Protein sequence: CASSVEGTTDTQYF.

This clonotype was observed a few times. The chain recombines TRBV9 with TRBJ2-7, with TRBD1 as a possible D gene (6 bases). Trimming pared 0 bases from V and 0 bases from J, leaving 10 bases between. Germline V gene data show CDR1 as SGDLS and CDR2 as YYNGEE. The CDR3 has 15 amino acids. As DNA, the CDR3 is TGTGCCAGCAGCGTAGGGGTAGGGGGCTCCTACGAGCAGTACTTC. Encoded protein: CASSVGVGGSYEQYF.

The rearrangement uses TRBV7-9 and TRBJ1-6; D gene ambiguous. V lost 1 base to trimming and J lost 7 bases, with 17 bases between them. There are 17 residues in the CDR3. The germline V gene encodes CDR1 SEHNR and CDR2 FQNEAQ (reference sequence). CDR3 protein: CASSLETALGSNSPLHF. In DNA form, the CDR3 reads TGTGCCAGCAGCTTAGAAACCGCTTTGGGAAGCAATTCACCCCTCCACTTT.

This clonotype showed up just a few times. This chain uses TRBV18 with TRBJ2-7, with D unresolved. The germline V gene has CDR1 KGHSH and CDR2 LQKENI. The CDR3 loop spans 14 amino acids. Between the trimmed V and J ends, which lost 2 bases and 5 bases, there was a span of 13 bases. CDR3 coding DNA: TGTGCCAGCTCACCAGGAGAACCGACCGACGAGCAGTACTTC. This codes for CASSPGEPTDEQYF.

J is TRBJ2-1 and V is TRBV7-2; D possibly corresponds to TRBD2 (5 bases). V shed 2 bases and J shed 9 bases, with 14 bases lying between them. Germline V lookup: CDR1 SGHTA, CDR2 FQGNSA. This CDR3 has 14 amino acids. The CDR3 DNA follows: TGTGCCAGCAGCTTACAAGGTAGCGATCGTGAGCAGTTCTTC. As protein: CASSLQGSDREQFF.

The chain employs TRBV7-2 and TRBJ2-1; D possibly matches TRBD1 or TRBD2 (6 bases each). This CDR3 contains 14 residues. V gave up 2 bases and J gave up 6 bases, with 11 bases separating them. The germline CDR1 and CDR2 sequences are SGHTA and FQGNSA. The CDR3 DNA follows: TGTGCCAGCAGCTTACAACAGGGAGGCAATGAGCAGTTCTTC. The encoded protein is CASSLQQGGNEQFF.

The gene calls are TRBV12-3 or TRBV12-4 and TRBJ1-3; D is ambiguous. The ends were cut back, 3 bases at V and 4 bases at J, with 10 bases in the middle. The CDR3 is 14 residues long. For the CDR3, the DNA is TGTGCCAGCAGTTTGGACCACCCGGGAAACACCATATATTTT. Its translation is CASSLDHPGNTIYF.

The chain joins TRBV7-2 to TRBJ2-1; TRBD2 matches 8 bases. The CDR3 sequence is 17 residues long. The germline V gene has CDR1 SGHTA and CDR2 FQGNSA. The V gene end was trimmed by 5 bases and the J gene end by 0 bases; junction bases not matched to a gene: 9. CDR3 region: CASSVRVGRASYNEQFF. The CDR3 DNA reads TGTGCCAGCAGCGTCCGGGTCGGGAGGGCCTCCTACAATGAGCAGTTCTTC. The whole variable domain, filled in from reference TRBV7-2 and TRBJ2-1, reads GAGVSQSPSNKVTEKGKDVELRCDPISGHTALYWYRQSLGQGLEFLIYFQGNSAPDKSGLPSDRFSAERTGGSVSTLTIQRTQQEDSAVYLCASSVRVGRASYNEQFFGPGTRLTVL.

The chain joins TRBV5-4 to TRBJ2-5; 7 bases map to TRBD2. CDR3 length: 16 residues. Germline V lookup: CDR1 SGHNT, CDR2 YYREEE (reference sequence). J was trimmed by 1 base and V by 4 bases; bases with no gene match: 10. As DNA, the CDR3 is TGTGCCAGCAGCCACCAGACTAGCCCGTCCCAAGAGACCCAGTACTTC. Translating gives CASSHQTSPSQETQYF. Filled out from reference TRBV5-4 and TRBJ2-5, the complete variable domain reads ETGVTQSPTHLIKTRGQQVTLRCSSQSGHNTVSWYQQALGQGPQFIFQYYREEENGRGNFPPRFSGLQFPNYSSELNVNALELDDSALYLCASSHQTSPSQETQYFGPGTRLLVL.

This chain connects TRBV20-1 to TRBJ2-3, with D perhaps TRBD1 (5 bases). Germline CDR1 DFQATT, CDR2 SNEGSKA (reference sequence). Trimming stripped 0 bases from V and 5 bases from J, with 12 bases between. The CDR3 loop spans 14 amino acids. The CDR3 DNA reads TGCAGTGCTAGAGACTCAGGGTTAGGAGATACGCAGTATTTT. Residues: CSARDSGLGDTQYF.

The chain joins TRBV25-1 to TRBJ2-4; weak D call: TRBD1 (6 bases). The CDR3 sequence is 14 residues long. Trimming left V 6 bases short and J 4 bases short, with 13 bases between. Germline V gene sequence: CDR1 MGHDK, CDR2 SYGVNS. The CDR3 loop reads CASRETGIKNIQYF. CDR3 nucleotides: TGTGCCAGCAGAGAGACAGGAATTAAAAACATTCAGTACTTC.

The chain has TRBV5-5 and TRBJ2-4, with D hard to call. V lost 0 bases, J lost 1 base, and 5 bases lay in between. Germline lookup yields CDR1 SGHKS and CDR2 YYEKEE (reference sequence). The CDR3 sequence is 14 residues long. CDR3 protein: CASSLEGAKNIQYF. DNA for the CDR3: TGTGCCAGCAGCTTGGAAGGGGCCAAAAACATTCAGTACTTC.

The chain carries TRBV20-1 and TRBJ2-5; TRBD1 matches 9 bases. J lost 5 bases, V lost 3 bases, and 4 bases had no gene match. The CDR3 loop spans 13 amino acids. The germline V gene encodes CDR1 DFQATT and CDR2 SNEGSKA (reference sequence). DNA for the CDR3: TGCAGTGCTAGGGACAGGGGCTGGGAGACCCAGTACTTC. It encodes CSARDRGWETQYF.

This clonotype was picked up a small number of times. The chain is built from TRBV15 and TRBJ2-7; D is ambiguous. Germline V CDR1 and CDR2: LNHNV, YYDKDF (reference sequence). Trimming took 1 base from V and 0 from J, leaving 10 bases between them. The CDR3 runs 15 residues. The CDR3 spells CATSRAATASYEQYF. In nucleotides, the CDR3 is TGTGCCACCAGCAGAGCCGCGACGGCCTCCTACGAGCAGTACTTC.

This clonotype was detected a few times. Here the CDR3 reads CASRPKRYQETQYF. For the CDR3, the DNA is TGTGCCAGCAGGCCTAAGAGGTACCAAGAGACCCAGTACTTC. V gene TRBV6-1 combines with J gene TRBJ2-5; D is unresolved. The germline V gene encodes CDR1 MNHNS and CDR2 SASEGT. This CDR3 region has 14 residues. V lost 6 bases and J 0 bases, leaving 11 bases between the germline ends.

This clonotype appeared a few times. The genes are TRBV5-1 and TRBJ2-1; possible D gene TRBD1, 6 bases. CDR1 is SGHRS and CDR2 is YFSETQ in the germline V gene. This CDR3 is built from 15 residues. V gave up 2 bases and J gave up 8 bases, with 17 bases separating them. The CDR3 here is CASSLFGTPWDEQFF. CDR3 DNA: TGCGCCAGCAGCTTATTTGGGACACCCTGGGATGAGCAGTTCTTC.

This chain joins TRBV5-1 and TRBJ2-7; 10 bases map to TRBD2. J was trimmed by 1 base and V by 4 bases; bases with no gene match: 8. This CDR3 is 16 amino acids long. Germline CDR1 is SGHRS and CDR2 is YFSETQ. The CDR3 region is CASSPGASGSSYEQYF. The CDR3 coding sequence is TGCGCCAGCAGCCCCGGTGCTAGCGGGAGTTCCTACGAGCAGTACTTC.

This chain joins TRBV12-3 or TRBV12-4 and TRBJ2-7; D remains unclear. Trimming shortened V by 7 bases and J by 0 bases, and 13 bases separated the two germline ends. The CDR3 consists of 14 residues. CDR3 bases: TGTGCCAGCACCGATCGGGCGGACTCCTACGAGCAGTACTTC. Its protein is CASTDRADSYEQYF.

This clonotype was seen only a few times. The chain joins TRBV19 to TRBJ2-7, with D perhaps TRBD1 (6 bases). Germline V gives CDR1 LNHDA, CDR2 SQIVND (reference sequence). CDR3 length: 13 residues. V gave up 4 bases and J gave up 5 bases, with 12 bases separating them. The CDR3, as DNA: TGTGCCAGTAGTAACCGATACAGGGACGAGCAGTACTTC. This codes for CASSNRYRDEQYF.